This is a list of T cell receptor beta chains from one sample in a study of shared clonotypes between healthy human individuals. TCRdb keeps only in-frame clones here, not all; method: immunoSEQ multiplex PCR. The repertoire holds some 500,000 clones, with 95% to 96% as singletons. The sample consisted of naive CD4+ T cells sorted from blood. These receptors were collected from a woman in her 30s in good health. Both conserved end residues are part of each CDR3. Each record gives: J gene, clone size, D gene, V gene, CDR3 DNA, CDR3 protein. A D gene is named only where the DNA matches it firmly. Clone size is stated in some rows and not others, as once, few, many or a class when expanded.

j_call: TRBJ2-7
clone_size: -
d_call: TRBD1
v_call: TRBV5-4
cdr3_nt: TGTGCCAGCAGCCCCCCGGGACAGGGCCCTTCCTACGAGCAGTACTTC
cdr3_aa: CASSPPGQGPSYEQYF

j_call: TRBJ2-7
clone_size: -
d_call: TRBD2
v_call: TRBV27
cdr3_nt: TGTGCCAGCAGCCGACTAGCGGGAGACCACGAGCAGTACTTC
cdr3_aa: CASSRLAGDHEQYF

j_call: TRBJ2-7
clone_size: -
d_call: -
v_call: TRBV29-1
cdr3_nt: TGCAGCGTCACAGGGACGAGCTCCTACGAGCAGTACTTC
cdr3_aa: CSVTGTSSYEQYF

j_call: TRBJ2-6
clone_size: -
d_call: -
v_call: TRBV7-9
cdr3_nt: TGTGCCAGCAGCTTTCAGGAGACCTCTGGGGCCAACGTCCTGACTTTC
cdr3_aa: CASSFQETSGANVLTF

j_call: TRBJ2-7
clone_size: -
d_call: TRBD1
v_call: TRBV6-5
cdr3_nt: TGTGCCAGCAGTTACTGGGAGGCGGACAGGGGTCGCGAGCAGTACTTC
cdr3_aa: CASSYWEADRGREQYF

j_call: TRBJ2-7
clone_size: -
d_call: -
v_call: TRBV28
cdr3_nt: TGTGCCAGCAGTTTATATGGGGGAGGAGGTTACGAGCAGTACTTC
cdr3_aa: CASSLYGGGGYEQYF

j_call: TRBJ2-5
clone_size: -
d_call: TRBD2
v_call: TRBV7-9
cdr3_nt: TGTGCCAGCAGCTTAGGGGAGGGAAGTACAGAGACCCAGTACTTC
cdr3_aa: CASSLGEGSTETQYF

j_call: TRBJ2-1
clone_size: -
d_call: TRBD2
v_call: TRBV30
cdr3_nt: TGTGCCTGGAGCGGGAGGTCTTACAATGAGCAGTTCTTC
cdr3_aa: CAWSGRSYNEQFF

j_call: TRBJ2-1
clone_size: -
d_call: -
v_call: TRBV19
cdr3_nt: TGTGCCAGTAGTGCCAACCCTCAGGGCAATGAGCAGTTCTTC
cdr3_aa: CASSANPQGNEQFF

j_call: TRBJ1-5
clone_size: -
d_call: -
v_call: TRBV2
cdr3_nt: TGTGCCAGCAGACCCCAGGGGTTGGAGAGACGTAATCAGCCCCAGCATTTT
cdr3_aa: CASRPQGLERRNQPQHF

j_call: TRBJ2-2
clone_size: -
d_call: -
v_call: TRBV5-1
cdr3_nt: TGCGCCAGCAGCCCCCAAGACACCGGGGAGCTGTTTTTT
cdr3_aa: CASSPQDTGELFF

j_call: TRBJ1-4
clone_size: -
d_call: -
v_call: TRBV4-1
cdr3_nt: TGCGCCAGCAGCCAAGATGGACAGACTAATGAAAAACTGTTTTTT
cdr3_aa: CASSQDGQTNEKLFF

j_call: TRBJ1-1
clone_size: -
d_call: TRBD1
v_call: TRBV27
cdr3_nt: TGTGCCAGCAGTGCGGAAGACAGGGTGGGGATGAACACTGAAGCTTTCTTT
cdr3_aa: CASSAEDRVGMNTEAFF

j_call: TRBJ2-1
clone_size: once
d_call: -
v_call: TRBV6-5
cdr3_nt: TGTGCCAGCAGTTCCGACCCGGGATCCCAAGGGCCCCAGTTCTTC
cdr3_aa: CASSSDPGSQGPQFF

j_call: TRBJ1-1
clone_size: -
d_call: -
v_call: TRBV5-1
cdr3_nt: TGCGCCAGCAGCTTGGATCTGGGGGCGAACACTGAAGCTTTCTTT
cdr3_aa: CASSLDLGANTEAFF

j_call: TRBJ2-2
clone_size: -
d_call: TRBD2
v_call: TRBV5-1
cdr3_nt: TGCGCCAGCAGCTTGGCCAAGACTAGCGGGCTCAAGAACACCGGGGAGCTGTTTTTT
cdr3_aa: CASSLAKTSGLKNTGELFF

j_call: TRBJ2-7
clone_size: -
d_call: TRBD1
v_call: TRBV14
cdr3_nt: TGTGCCAGCAGCCAAGGGGACAGTCGCTACGAGCAGTACTTC
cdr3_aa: CASSQGDSRYEQYF

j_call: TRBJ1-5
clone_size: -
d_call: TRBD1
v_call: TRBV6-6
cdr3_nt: TGTGCCAGCAGTTACCCCGGACAGGGTGGCAATCAGCCCCAGCATTTT
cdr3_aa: CASSYPGQGGNQPQHF

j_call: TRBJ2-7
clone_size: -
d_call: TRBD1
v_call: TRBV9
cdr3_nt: TGTGCCAGCAGCGAGGGGGCGGACAGGGGGAACGAGCAGTACTTC
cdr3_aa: CASSEGADRGNEQYF

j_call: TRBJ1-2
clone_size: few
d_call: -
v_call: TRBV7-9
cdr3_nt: TGTGCCAGCAGCTTAGCGCAGGGCGAAGGCTACACCTTC
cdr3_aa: CASSLAQGEGYTF

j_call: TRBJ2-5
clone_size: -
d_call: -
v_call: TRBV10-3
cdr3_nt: TGTGCCATCAGTGTGGGAGAGACCCAGTACTTC
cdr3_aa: CAISVGETQYF

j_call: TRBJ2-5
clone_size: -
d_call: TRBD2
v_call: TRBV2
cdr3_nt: TGTGCCAGCAGTCAGAGGGGACTAGCGGGAGGGGAGACCCAGTACTTC
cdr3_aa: CASSQRGLAGGETQYF

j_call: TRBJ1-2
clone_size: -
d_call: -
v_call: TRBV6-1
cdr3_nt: TGTGCCAGCAGTCCGACCCCCGGGACCGCCTATGGCTACACCTTC
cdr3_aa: CASSPTPGTAYGYTF

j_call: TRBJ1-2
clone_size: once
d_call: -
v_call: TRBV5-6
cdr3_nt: TGTGCCAGCAGCTTCGGCAGGACCTATGGCTACACCTTC
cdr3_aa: CASSFGRTYGYTF

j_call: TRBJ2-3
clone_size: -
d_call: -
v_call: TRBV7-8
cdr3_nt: TGTGCCAGCAGCTTTGTGGCGGTCTCAATACTCACAGATACGCAGTATTTT
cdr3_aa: CASSFVAVSILTDTQYF

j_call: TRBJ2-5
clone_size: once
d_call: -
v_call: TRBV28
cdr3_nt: TGTGCCAGCAGTTCGTCCCAGGGGCGGGAGACCCAGTACTTC
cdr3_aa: CASSSSQGRETQYF

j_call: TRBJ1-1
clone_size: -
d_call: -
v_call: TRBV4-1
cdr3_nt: TGCGCCAGCAGCCAAGGAGGCGCTGAAGCTTTCTTT
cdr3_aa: CASSQGGAEAFF

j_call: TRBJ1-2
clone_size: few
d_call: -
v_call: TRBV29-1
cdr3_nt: TGCAGCGTTGTGGACGGATATGGCTACACCTTC
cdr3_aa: CSVVDGYGYTF

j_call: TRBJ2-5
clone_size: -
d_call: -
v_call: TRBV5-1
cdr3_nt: TGCGCCAGCAGCTTAACTCAAGAGACCCAGTACTTC
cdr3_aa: CASSLTQETQYF

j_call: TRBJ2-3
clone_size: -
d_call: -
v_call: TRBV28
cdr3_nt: TGTGCCAGCAGCCGCGGTCTCTTGGGAAATACGCAGTATTTT
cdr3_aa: CASSRGLLGNTQYF

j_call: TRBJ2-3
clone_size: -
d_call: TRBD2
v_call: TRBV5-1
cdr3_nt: TGCGCCAGCAGCTTACTAGCGGGAGGGGGAGATACGCAGTATTTT
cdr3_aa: CASSLLAGGGDTQYF

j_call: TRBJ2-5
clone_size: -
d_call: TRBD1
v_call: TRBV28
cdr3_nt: TGTGCCAGCAGTTTATGGACAGGGACAGAGACCCAGTACTTC
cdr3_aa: CASSLWTGTETQYF

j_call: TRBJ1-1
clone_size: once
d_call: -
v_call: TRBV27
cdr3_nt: TGTGCCAGCAGTTTAAGTCAGTTTGGCGTTGAAGCTTTCTTT
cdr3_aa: CASSLSQFGVEAFF

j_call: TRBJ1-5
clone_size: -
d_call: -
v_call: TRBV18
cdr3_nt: TGTGCCAGCTCACCATACCCAGGAGTAACAAATCAGCCCCAGCATTTT
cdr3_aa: CASSPYPGVTNQPQHF

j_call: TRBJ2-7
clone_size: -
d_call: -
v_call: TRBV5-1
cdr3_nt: TGCGCCAGCAGCAGCGGTACGACCTACGAGCAGTACTTC
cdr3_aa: CASSSGTTYEQYF

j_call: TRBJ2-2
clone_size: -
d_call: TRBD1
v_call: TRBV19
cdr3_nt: TGTGCCAGTATTTTCCAGGGGGAGAACACCGGGGAGCTGTTTTTT
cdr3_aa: CASIFQGENTGELFF

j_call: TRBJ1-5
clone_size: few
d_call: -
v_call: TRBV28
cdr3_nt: TGTGCCAGCAGTCAGGGCCCCAATCAGCCCCAGCATTTT
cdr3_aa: CASSQGPNQPQHF

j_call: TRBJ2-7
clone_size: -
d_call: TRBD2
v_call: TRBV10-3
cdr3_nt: TGTGCCATCACCCGGACTAGCGGGAATAACGAGCAGTACTTC
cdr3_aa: CAITRTSGNNEQYF

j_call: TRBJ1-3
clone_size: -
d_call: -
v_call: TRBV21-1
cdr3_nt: TGTGCCAGCATTCCGACAGCCGGAAACACCATATATTTT
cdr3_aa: CASIPTAGNTIYF

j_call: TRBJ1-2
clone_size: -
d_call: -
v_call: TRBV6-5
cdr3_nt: TGTGCCAGCAGTTACTTGGGGAGTGGCTACACCTTC
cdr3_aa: CASSYLGSGYTF

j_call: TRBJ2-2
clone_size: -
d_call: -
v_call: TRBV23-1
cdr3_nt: TGCGCCAGCAGTCATCTACAGGTTAGGGAGGCCGGGGAGCTGTTTTTT
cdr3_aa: CASSHLQVREAGELFF

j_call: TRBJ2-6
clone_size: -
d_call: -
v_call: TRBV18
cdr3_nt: TGTGCCAGCTCACCCACCCCAGGGTTGAGAGGGGCCAACGTCCTGACTTTC
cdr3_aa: CASSPTPGLRGANVLTF

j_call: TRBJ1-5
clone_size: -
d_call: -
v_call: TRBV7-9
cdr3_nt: TGTGCCAGCAGCTTAGGAGGCGCGGCTGTGCAGCCCCAGCATTTT
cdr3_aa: CASSLGGAAVQPQHF

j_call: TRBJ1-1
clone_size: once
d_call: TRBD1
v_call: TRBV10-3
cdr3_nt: TGTGCCATCAGTGCTTCCGGGACAGCCACCACTGAAGCTTTCTTT
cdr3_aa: CAISASGTATTEAFF

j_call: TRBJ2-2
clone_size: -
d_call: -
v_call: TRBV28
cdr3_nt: TGTGCCAGCATATCCTCGGGACCCCAGGAATCCGGGGAGCTGTTTTTT
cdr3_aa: CASISSGPQESGELFF